This paragraph covers one T cell receptor (beta chain) sequence. Its antigen is unknown. The sample holds no much larger clone one base away, and base qualities are not on file. The CDR3 regions of human TCRbeta chains were subjected to immunosequencing. In the original analysis: TCRs in the repertoires were compared against a reference library of SARS-CoV-2-specific TCRs that had been generated with the MIRA antigen-specificity platform. Breadth was defined as the fraction of unique TCRs that were SARS-CoV-2-associated. Depth was defined as the fraction of total T cells that were SARS-CoV-2-associated. Using the MIRA data, each spike-specific TCR was assigned both to the spike region to which the TCR was reactive and to a CD4 or CD8 class. Log10-transformed breadth and depth values were compared by one-way ANOVA with Sidak's multiple comparisons tests. TCRdb obtained this table from immuneACCESS and retained in-frame rearrangements with V and J assigned. These tables miss some clones; where compared with another copy, unresolved V genes account for less than half of the shortfall, and the remainder is unexplained. Clonal size and the V and J genes are those of that table, whereas D and trimming came from the DNA. The sample table lists about 50,000 clones, approximately 85% of them with a count of one. Together, the top ten hold roughly 19% of the sample.

Reading from cysteine to phenylalanine, the CDR3 counts 11 amino acids. Only CDR3 DNA remains: 33 bases, in frame from the first base. For CDR1 and CDR2, the germline V gene lists SGHRS and YFSETQ. V is pared back by 6 bases and J by 0 bases, with 3 bases lying between the germline termini. Taken with the paper, the label for time point translates to: baseline before first vaccination. The treatment or condition label, as the study defines it: meningococcal conjugate vaccine given as trial control. Vaccinee samples were obtained from the UK trials COV001 and COV002, which included a single-blind randomized controlled phase 2/3 trial of AZD1222 (ChAdOx1 nCoV-19) in healthy adults. Trial participant PBMC samples were collected at day 0 and day 28 after the second dose for TCRbeta chain sequencing. This sample stems from a study of T cell responses to AZD1222 COVID-19 vaccine (TCRdb year 2021). Concerning the study at large: TCR sequencing covered fewer than 250 trial participants: 207 given two doses of AZD1222 and 26 given two doses of MenACWY control vaccine. Trial participants were enrolled into age subgroups of 18-55, 56-69 and 70-plus years, which contained about 150, 28 and 57 TCR-sequenced participants, respectively.

What the study reported, not specific to this receptor: Epitopes outside the regions mutated in the B.1.351 and B.1.1.7 variants were reportedly recognized by nearly half of the unique spike-specific TCRs. Spike-specific TCR breadth and depth rose significantly after two AZD1222 doses compared with day 0 and with MenACWY recipients. Because no day 14 peak-response samples were available, the repertoires could be characterized only after the peak T cell response. Conclusions about previously exposed vaccinees are limited, since just a handful of AZD1222 recipients were seropositive for SARS-CoV-2 at baseline. Most participants were white British and females outnumbered males, and the authors suggested that clonal diversity may have been underestimated. The 56-69-year group was small, and its depth increase did not reach significance, likely because of low power. The vaccine-associated CD4 TCRs covered the entire spike protein, and the dominant responses fell in regions 160-218 and 743-854.

The receptor chain draws on TRBV5-1 and TRBJ2-5, with no confidently assigned D gene. The TCR was taken from an adult in good health. This material consisted of peripheral blood, taken on day 0 of MenACWY control vaccination. The CDR3: CASKDQETQYF. The nucleotides are TGCGCCAGCAAAGACCAAGAGACCCAGTACTTC. Beyond the CDR3, the reference TRBV5-1 and TRBJ2-5 genes provide the residues; the full variable domain reads: KAGVTQTPRYLIKTRGQQVTLSCSPISGHRSVSWYQQTPGQGLQFLFEYFSETQRNKGNFPGRFSGRQFSNSRSEMNVSTLELGDSALYLCASKDQETQYFGPGTRLLVL.